This paragraph covers one TCR beta chain sequence. Its antigen is not known. Germline CDR1 and CDR2: MGHDK and SYGVNS. The CDR3 runs to 14 residues. Trimming removed 1 base at V and 6 bases at J, with 13 bases between. The sample is drawn from a study of shared clonotypes between healthy human individuals. It was CD45RO-negative cells, positively selected for CCR7, that made up naive CD8 cells, with terminally differentiated effector memory CD45RA+ cells excluded. Sequencing used immunoSEQ multiplex PCR; TCRdb keeps in-frame clones, though not all of them. The table has some 2 million clones, around 96% seen once. Study-wide points: The genetic and exposure-history diversity represented was limited by few donors.

The sequence came from a man younger than 30 in good health. The sequencing sample was made of naive CD8+ T cells sorted from blood. This chain uses TRBV25-1 with TRBJ2-7; D is perhaps TRBD2 (8 bases). DNA for the CDR3: TGTGCCAGCAGTGAATCGGGAGGGGGCGGCGAGCAGTACTTC. Protein: CASSESGGGGEQYF.